These 23 T cell receptor beta chains were all obtained from the same sample, sequenced in a study of blood T cells in healthy people across ages. PCR was performed a second time for about 7 to 12 cycles using a sample-barcoded 5' primer and a J-beta primer mix. TCRdb recomputed calls from the 5' RACE reads with MiXCR, one row per CDR3 protein. The table records roughly 730,000 distinct CDR3 sequences, roughly three fifths of them present only once. What was sequenced was blood. Receptors originate from a middle-aged man in good health.

V gene TRBV5-6 combines with J gene TRBJ1-5; weak D call: TRBD1 (5 bases). V gave up 4 bases and J gave up 9 bases, with 17 bases separating them. Germline CDR1 SGHDT, CDR2 YYEEEE. This CDR3 is built from 14 residues. The DNA of the CDR3 is TGTGCCAGCAGCCCCCGGGGGGAGCAGCGGCCCCAGCATTTT. Its translation: CASSPRGEQRPQHF.

The CDR3 DNA reads TGTGCCAGCAGCCGAGAGGGTAGCGGGACGTACAATGAGCAGTTCTTC. This translates into CASSREGSGTYNEQFF. The V gene is TRBV7-3, the J gene TRBJ2-1, with 8 bases identical to TRBD2. This CDR3 has 16 residues. The germline CDR1 and CDR2 sequences are SGHTA and FQGTGA. V trimming: 5 bases; J trimming: 4 bases; junction bases outside the gene matches: 10.

This clonotype came up a few times. CDR3 loop: CASSRTSAGETQYF. CDR3 sequence (DNA): TGTGCCAGCAGTCGTACTAGCGCAGGAGAGACCCAGTACTTC. The chain employs TRBV6-2 or TRBV6-3 and TRBJ2-5, with 7 bases lining up with TRBD2. V was pared by 5 bases and J by 4 bases, with 7 bases of the junction left unmatched. This CDR3 spans 14 amino acids. CDR1 is MNHEY, CDR2 SVGEGT, per germline.

J is TRBJ1-2 and V is TRBV7-2, with unresolved D. The CDR3 is 10 residues long. CDR1 SGHTA and CDR2 FQGNSA come from the germline V gene. The V end was cut by 8 bases, the J end by 2 bases, with 3 bases between. The CDR3 DNA sequence: TGTGCCAGCGGGAACTATGGCTACACCTTC. It codes for CASGNYGYTF.

The chain is built from TRBV7-2 and TRBJ2-5; unclear D gene. The V and J ends lost 0 bases and 2 bases respectively, with 10 bases between them. CDR1 is SGHTA and CDR2 is FQGNSA in the germline V gene. The CDR3 consists of 15 residues. The CDR3, as DNA: TGTGCCAGCAGCTTAGCGCAGACGCCACAAGAGACCCAGTACTTC. Its translation is CASSLAQTPQETQYF.

In DNA form, the CDR3 reads TGCGCCAGCAGCCCGAACAGAATAGGGACAGGGATCCCCCATGAGCAGTTCTTC. Its translation is CASSPNRIGTGIPHEQFF. V usage is TRBV5-1 and J usage is TRBJ2-1, with 9 bases lining up with TRBD1. Germline V lookup: CDR1 SGHRS, CDR2 YFSETQ. The CDR3 is 18 residues long. The V and J ends lost 4 bases and 8 bases, in that order; junction bases with no gene match: 19.

This chain connects TRBV7-2 to TRBJ1-2; D may be TRBD1 (6 bases). Trimming removed 3 bases from V and 6 bases from J, with 14 bases in between. CDR1 SGHTA and CDR2 FQGNSA come from the germline V gene. The CDR3 runs 14 residues. The CDR3 reads CASSLDRDNHGYTF. CDR3 sequence (DNA): TGTGCCAGCAGCTTGGACCGGGACAACCATGGCTACACCTTC.

The chain links TRBV6-2 or TRBV6-3 to TRBJ2-7; D ambiguous. The germline V gene encodes CDR1 MNHEY and CDR2 SVGEGT. Trimming cost V 5 bases and J 3 bases, with 8 bases left between them. This CDR3 comprises 12 residues. CDR3 in DNA: TGTGCCAGCAGTCTAGAGATCTACGAGCAGTACTTC. Its translation: CASSLEIYEQYF.

The rearrangement uses TRBV7-9 and TRBJ2-1, with 12 bases fitting TRBD2. Germline values: CDR1 SEHNR, CDR2 FQNEAQ (reference sequence). V was clipped by 5 bases and J by 2 bases; unmatched bases: 4. The length of the CDR3 is 16 residues. The CDR3 reads CASSRWTSGTYNEQFF. The CDR3 DNA reads as TGTGCCAGCAGCCGCTGGACTAGCGGGACCTACAATGAGCAGTTCTTC.

J is TRBJ1-5 and V is TRBV5-8, with 7 bases fitting TRBD1. The CDR3 sequence is 20 residues long. The V segment lost 3 bases and the J segment 1 base; nucleotides outside the gene matches: 19. Germline values: CDR1 SGHTS, CDR2 YDEGEE. For the CDR3, the DNA is TGTGCCAGCAGCTCTATCTTCTTACAAGGGGGCGCGGTCAGCAATCAGCCCCAGCATTTT. Protein sequence: CASSSIFLQGGAVSNQPQHF.

This clonotype was counted a few times. The CDR3: CASSVATTSGTYSYEQYF. DNA of the CDR3: TGTGCCAGCAGCGTAGCTACCACTAGCGGGACCTACTCCTACGAGCAGTACTTC. The chain uses TRBV9 and TRBJ2-7, with TRBD2 identical over 10 bases. The V and J ends lost 0 bases and 0 bases, in that order; junction bases with no gene match: 9. The CDR3 has 18 residues. CDR1 is SGDLS and CDR2 is YYNGEE in the germline V gene.

V gene TRBV20-1 combines with J gene TRBJ1-5; D not certain. Germline V gene sequence: CDR1 DFQATT, CDR2 SNEGSKA (reference sequence). The V end was cut by 6 bases, the J end by 5 bases, with 17 bases between. The CDR3 runs to 14 residues. CDR3 region: CSANPGYRDQPQHF. The CDR3 DNA reads as TGCAGTGCCAATCCCGGTTATCGTGATCAGCCCCAGCATTTT.

The chain joins TRBV9 to TRBJ2-3; possible D gene TRBD1, 6 bases. This CDR3 comprises 18 residues. The V gene lost 0 bases and the J gene lost 3 bases, with 20 bases spanning the gap. Germline values: CDR1 SGDLS, CDR2 YYNGEE. CDR3 sequence (DNA): TGTGCCAGCAGCGTAGCGGCCTTGGCCAGGGGATCAACAGATACGCAGTATTTT. Residues: CASSVAALARGSTDTQYF.

The rearrangement links TRBV7-2 to TRBJ2-1, with D maybe TRBD2 (5 bases). Germline lookup yields CDR1 SGHTA and CDR2 FQGNSA. This CDR3 contains 12 residues. V was shortened by 2 bases and J by 15 bases, with 14 bases between the two germline ends. CDR3 DNA sequence: TGTGCCAGCAGCTTACGGCTAGCTGAGTGGTTCTTC. It encodes CASSLRLAEWFF.

Here the CDR3 DNA reads TGCAGTGCTAGAGCGGGGACTAGCGGGACGTCAAATGAGCAGTTCTTC. Its protein product is CSARAGTSGTSNEQFF. This chain joins TRBV20-1 and TRBJ2-1; 13 bases line up with TRBD2. There are 16 residues in the CDR3. CDR1 and CDR2 from the germline V gene are DFQATT and SNEGSKA (reference sequence). J was trimmed by 7 bases and V by 1 base; bases with no gene match: 7.

The chain uses TRBV18 and TRBJ2-5; D perhaps matches TRBD1 (6 bases). The CDR3 consists of 14 residues. Germline-derived CDR1 and CDR2 are KGHSH and LQKENI. Trimming shortened V by 1 base and J by 4 bases, and 10 bases separated the two germline ends. For the CDR3, the DNA is TGTGCCAGCTCACCACGGGGACAACGAGAGACCCAGTACTTC. It is translated as CASSPRGQRETQYF.

V is TRBV28 and J is TRBJ2-5; TRBD2 agrees at 11 bases. CDR1 is MDHEN, CDR2 SYDVKM, per germline. V lost 6 bases and J lost 1; bases outside the gene matches: 7. There are 16 residues in the CDR3. In nucleotides, the CDR3 is TGTGCCAGCAGGACCTCTAGCGGGAGGCGCCAAGAGACCCAGTACTTC. Protein sequence: CASRTSSGRRQETQYF.

J is TRBJ1-4 and V is TRBV28; D is unclear. In germline, CDR1 is MDHEN, CDR2 SYDVKM. Trimming shortened V by 8 bases and J by 0 bases, and 13 bases separated the two germline ends. The CDR3 runs 15 residues. The CDR3 sequence is CASGKTGATNEKLFF. In nucleotides, the CDR3 is TGTGCCAGCGGAAAGACCGGGGCAACTAATGAAAAACTGTTTTTT.

The genes are TRBV18 and TRBJ1-2; D remains ambiguous. With 3 bases removed from V and 6 bases from J, the gap between germline ends came to 5 bases. Germline lookup yields CDR1 KGHSH and CDR2 LQKENI. The CDR3 loop spans 11 amino acids. The CDR3 protein is CASSPENGYTF. The CDR3 DNA follows: TGTGCCAGCTCACCTGAGAATGGCTACACCTTC.

This clonotype was picked up a small number of times. This sequence joins TRBV7-2 and TRBJ2-5; TRBD2 aligns across 11 bases. Germline CDR1 SGHTA, CDR2 FQGNSA. CDR3 size: 15 residues. V lost 4 bases to trimming and J lost 4 bases; unmatched junction nucleotides: 5. CDR3 sequence reads: CASSSTSGRGETQYF. The CDR3, as DNA: TGTGCCAGCAGCTCCACTAGCGGGAGAGGAGAGACCCAGTACTTC.

This clonotype was counted a few times. The V gene is TRBV6-5, the J gene TRBJ2-7, with TRBD1 identical over 8 bases. The germline gives CDR1 MNHEY, CDR2 SVGAGI. With 5 bases clipped from V and 2 bases from J, the junction kept 5 bases outside the gene matches. The CDR3 loop spans 14 amino acids. This chain's CDR3 is CASSTRTGTYEQYF. The CDR3 bases are TGTGCCAGCAGTACCCGGACAGGGACCTACGAGCAGTACTTC.

This chain joins TRBV3-1 and TRBJ2-5; D remains ambiguous. Between the trimmed V and J ends, which lost 3 bases and 5 bases, there was a span of 13 bases. CDR1 is LGHDT, CDR2 YNNKEL, per germline (reference sequence). This CDR3 contains 14 residues. CDR3 in DNA: TGTGCCAGCAGCCAGGGTAGCACCATCGAGACCCAGTACTTC. Protein sequence: CASSQGSTIETQYF.

The chain is built from TRBV13 and TRBJ2-2; 13 bases map to TRBD2. Losses at the gene ends were 8 bases for V and 6 bases for J; bases not matched to a gene: 12. The germline V gene has CDR1 PRHDT and CDR2 FYEKMQ (reference sequence). The CDR3 is 17 residues long. The CDR3 protein is CASHLGLAGVVPGELFF. In DNA, the CDR3 is TGTGCCAGCCACTTAGGACTAGCGGGAGTAGTTCCCGGGGAGCTGTTTTTT.